A selection of T cell receptor beta chains follows, all from one sample in a study of cytomegalovirus exposure and HLA in healthy donors. Assay used: immunoSEQ multiplex PCR; TCRdb lists only in-frame clones, some missing. Here the sample spans over 100,000 clones, around nine tenths being singletons. Sequences were obtained from PBMCs. The receptors were gathered from a woman under 40 in good health and CMV-seronegative. Both conserved end residues are part of each CDR3. Each record gives: D gene, clone size, V gene, J gene, CDR3 DNA, CDR3 protein. D genes are given only for firm matches. Expanded clones get a size class; other rows say once, few or many, or leave the size out.

TRBD2,.,TRBV5-4,TRBJ2-3,TGTGCCAGCAGCTCCTTAGCGGGAACCCCAGATACGCAGTATTTT,CASSSLAGTPDTQYF
.,.,TRBV6-5,TRBJ1-4,TGTGCCAGCAGTTATGACAGGATGAATGAAAAACTGTTTTTT,CASSYDRMNEKLFF
.,.,TRBV9,TRBJ2-3,TGTGCCAGCAGCGAGGCCACTACCCGGGTCGATACGCAGTATTTT,CASSEATTRVDTQYF
.,.,TRBV4-1,TRBJ2-5,TGCGCCAGCAGCCACGGACAGCCTGGAGTACAAGAGACCCAGTACTTC,CASSHGQPGVQETQYF
TRBD1,.,TRBV7-9,TRBJ1-2,TGTGCCAGCAGCTCCCTCGGGGGACAGGAGGCGATAAACTATGGCTACACCTTC,CASSSLGGQEAINYGYTF
TRBD1,.,TRBV13,TRBJ2-3,TGTGCCAGCAGCCCTAGGACAGGGGGCCCCGCAGATACGCAGTATTTT,CASSPRTGGPADTQYF
TRBD1,.,TRBV5-8,TRBJ1-2,TGTGCCAGCAGCTGGACAGGTAGATATGGCTACACCTTC,CASSWTGRYGYTF
TRBD2,.,TRBV28,TRBJ2-1,TGTGCCAGCAGTCCCGGACTAGCGGGAGGGCCACGGCACTACAATGAGCAGTTCTTC,CASSPGLAGGPRHYNEQFF
TRBD2,.,TRBV4-3,TRBJ2-1,TGCGCCAGCAGTAGCGCGGGGGGCTCCTACAATGAGCAGTTCTTC,CASSSAGGSYNEQFF
TRBD1,.,TRBV13,TRBJ1-3,TGTGCCAGCAGCCCCTTCCCACCCGGGACAGGGGGTTTCGGAAACACCATATATTTT,CASSPFPPGTGGFGNTIYF
TRBD2,.,TRBV4-3,TRBJ2-3,TGCGCCAGCAGCGCCGGTGGCGGGGGGTGGGATACGCAGTATTTT,CASSAGGGGWDTQYF
.,.,TRBV21-1,TRBJ1-1,TGTGCCAGCAGCACGTCAGGTAGGACTGAAGCTTTCTTT,CASSTSGRTEAFF
TRBD1,.,TRBV6-5,TRBJ2-7,TGTGCCAGCAGAAGACAGGGGGCCTCCTACGAGCAGTACTTC,CASRRQGASYEQYF
.,.,TRBV6-5,TRBJ1-2,TGTGCCAGCAGTTACAGTGGAGTTAACTATGGCTACACCTTC,CASSYSGVNYGYTF
.,.,TRBV7-2,TRBJ2-3,TGTGCCAGCAGTGAGTTCCCGCAGGACAACGCGGATACGCAGTATTTT,CASSEFPQDNADTQYF
TRBD1,.,TRBV15,TRBJ1-5,TGTGCCACCAGCACCGAGGGACAGCATCAGCCCCAGCATTTT,CATSTEGQHQPQHF
TRBD2,.,TRBV28,TRBJ2-7,TGTGCCAGCAGTTTAACGGCTAGCGGGGTTTGGCCCTACGAGCAGTACTTC,CASSLTASGVWPYEQYF
TRBD2,.,TRBV19,TRBJ2-3,TGTGCCAGTAGGCTAGCGGGAGCGGCAGATACGCAGTATTTT,CASRLAGAADTQYF
.,few,TRBV10-3,TRBJ1-2,TGTGCCATCAGTGAGTCCTGGGGGCTCTATGGCTACACCTTC,CAISESWGLYGYTF
.,.,TRBV19,TRBJ2-2,TGTGCCAGTAGTATGTTCCCACAGGGTTTTCACACCGGGGAGCTGTTTTTT,CASSMFPQGFHTGELFF
.,few,TRBV18,TRBJ1-1,TGTGCCAGCTCACCAGAGGGGGTTTCGAGAATGAACACTGAAGCTTTCTTT,CASSPEGVSRMNTEAFF
TRBD1,once,TRBV5-1,TRBJ1-1,TGCGCCAGCAGCGTCGACAGGGCGAACACTGAAGCTTTCTTT,CASSVDRANTEAFF
.,.,TRBV28,TRBJ2-1,TGTGCCAGCACCCCCGCCGAGAGTTCCTACAATGAGCAGTTCTTC,CASTPAESSYNEQFF
TRBD1,.,TRBV4-1,TRBJ1-2,TGCGCCAGCAGCCCCGTCGGACAGGGCTCATATGGCTACACCTTC,CASSPVGQGSYGYTF
TRBD2,.,TRBV9,TRBJ2-1,TGTGCCAGCAGCGTAGGGCCAGCGGGAGGGTCAAATGAGCAGTTCTTC,CASSVGPAGGSNEQFF